These 23 T cell receptor beta chains were all obtained from the same sample, sequenced in a study of blood T cell repertoires in COVID-19 (dated by TCRdb to 2019 to 2021). Libraries were prepared through the immunoSEQ multiplex PCR assay. TCRdb limited this immuneACCESS table to in-frame rearrangements with V and J called. A share of clones is missing; checked studies link under half to unresolved V genes, and the rest is unexplained. Present in this sample are some 130,000 clones, approximately 70% of which were seen just once. Of the sample, 1.5% to 2% falls within the top ten clones. The sequenced sample consisted of peripheral blood. The source is a woman in her 70s with acute or convalescent COVID-19.

This rearrangement joins TRBV3-1 (or the pseudogene TRBV3-2) to TRBJ2-5, with 9 bases identical to TRBD1. The germline CDR1 and CDR2 sequences are LGHDT and YNNKEL (reference sequence). This CDR3 spans 16 amino acids. V lost 6 bases to trimming and J lost 3 bases; unmatched junction nucleotides: 11. The DNA for the CDR3 is TGTGCCAGCAGTTCAAGCTCCGGGACAGGGAAAGAGACCCAGTACTTC. Translation gives CASSSSSGTGKETQYF.

The chain employs TRBV11-2 and TRBJ1-1, with unresolved D. The germline V gene has CDR1 SGHAT and CDR2 FQNNGV. The CDR3 is made up of 12 amino acids. Trimming pared 3 bases from V and 4 bases from J, leaving 6 bases between. CDR3 coding DNA: TGTGCCAGCAGCTTCGAGGGCACTGAAGCTTTCTTT. Protein sequence: CASSFEGTEAFF.

V gene TRBV10-3 combines with J gene TRBJ1-5; possibly TRBD1 for D (6 bases). Trimming removed 0 bases at V and 1 base at J, with 13 bases between. This CDR3 spans 17 amino acids. CDR1 is ENHRY, CDR2 SYGVKD, per germline. CDR3 DNA sequence: TGTGCCATCAGTGAGTCGGGGGCCCTGGGGAGCAATCAGCCCCAGCATTTT. It codes for CAISESGALGSNQPQHF.

The chain carries TRBV9 and TRBJ2-5; 7 bases are a match to TRBD1. CDR1 is SGDLS, CDR2 YYNGEE, per germline. Losses at the gene ends were 1 base for V and 5 bases for J; bases not matched to a gene: 8. CDR3 length: 15 residues. The CDR3 reads CASSVSGQSSETQYF. CDR3 coding DNA: TGTGCCAGCAGCGTATCGGGACAGTCGTCGGAGACCCAGTACTTC.

V and J are TRBV29-1 and TRBJ1-2; weak D call: TRBD1 (5 bases). CDR3 length equals 13 residues. V lost 0 bases and J lost 4, with 9 bases in between. Germline CDR1 and CDR2: SQVTM and ANQGSEA. The CDR3 region has the DNA TGCAGCGTTGAAGATCGGGGGAGCTATGGCTACACCTTC. Translation gives CSVEDRGSYGYTF.

The chain employs TRBV5-1 and TRBJ2-7; D is undetermined. Trimming stripped 4 bases from V and 2 bases from J, with 13 bases between. Germline CDR1 and CDR2: SGHRS and YFSETQ. This CDR3 spans 14 amino acids. In nucleotides, the CDR3 is TGCGCCAGCAGCCCCAGGAACCCCCCCTACGAGCAGTACTTC. Translating it yields CASSPRNPPYEQYF.

The V gene is TRBV5-1, the J gene TRBJ2-1; D is unresolved. Trimming removed 5 bases at V and 1 base at J, with 10 bases between. The CDR3 has 14 residues. Per the germline V gene, CDR1 is SGHRS and CDR2 is YFSETQ. Here the CDR3 reads CASSPGESYNEQFF. The CDR3 nucleotides read TGCGCCAGCAGTCCCGGAGAGTCCTACAATGAGCAGTTCTTC.

This sequence joins TRBV5-5 and TRBJ2-1, with 9 positions matching TRBD1. CDR3 length equals 16 residues. The V gene end was trimmed by 5 bases and the J gene end by 7 bases; junction bases not matched to a gene: 13. Germline V gene data show CDR1 as SGHKS and CDR2 as YYEKEE (reference sequence). The CDR3 region has the DNA TGTGCCAGCAGGCCCGAAGGGACAGGGTTGAAGAATGAGCAGTTCTTC. Its protein is CASRPEGTGLKNEQFF.

The chain employs TRBV11-2 and TRBJ2-7; D unresolved. This CDR3 contains 11 residues. From germline, CDR1 is SGHAT and CDR2 FQNNGV. Deletions cut 3 bases from V and 3 bases from J, with 3 bases between. The CDR3 DNA sequence: TGTGCCAGCAGCTTCCTCTACGAGCAGTACTTC. Residues: CASSFLYEQYF.

The chain is built from TRBV10-2 and TRBJ1-3, with D possibly being TRBD1 (6 bases). The CDR3 has 12 residues. V was clipped by 4 bases and J by 7 bases, with 8 bases between them. Germline CDR1 reads WSHSY; CDR2 reads SAAADI. The CDR3 DNA is TGCGCCAGCAGTGCAGGGGTGAACACCATATATTTT. Protein product: CASSAGVNTIYF.

The chain carries TRBV19 and TRBJ1-5, with TRBD1 matching 7 bases. Germline V CDR1 and CDR2: LNHDA, SQIVND (reference sequence). The CDR3 length is 15 residues. The V and J ends lost 6 bases and 0 bases, in that order; junction bases with no gene match: 5. CDR3 bases: TGTGCCAGTAGGTTACAGGGGAATAGCAATCAGCCCCAGCATTTT. Its translation: CASRLQGNSNQPQHF. Looking up the rest from reference TRBV19 and TRBJ1-5 gives the full variable domain: DGGITQSPKYLFRKEGQNVTLSCEQNLNHDAMYWYRQDPGQGLRLIYYSQIVNDFQKGDIAEGYSVSREKKESFPLTVTSAQKNPTAFYLCASRLQGNSNQPQHFGDGTRLSIL.

This chain joins TRBV27 and TRBJ2-7; 8 bases agree with TRBD1. Germline loops: CDR1 MNHEY, CDR2 SMNVEV (reference sequence). The CDR3 consists of 14 residues. V was pared by 8 bases and J by 4 bases, with 10 bases of the junction left unmatched. Here the CDR3 reads CASGPGTGAYEQYF. The CDR3, as DNA: TGTGCCAGCGGCCCGGGGACAGGAGCATACGAGCAGTACTTC.

The gene calls are TRBV5-1 and TRBJ2-5, with TRBD1 identical over 8 bases. The germline CDR1 and CDR2 sequences are SGHRS and YFSETQ. The junction had 12 bases not matched to a gene; V was cut back by 3 bases and J by 2 bases. The length of the CDR3 is 17 residues. CDR3 amino acids: CASSYSRTGGGQETQYF. In DNA, the CDR3 is TGCGCCAGCAGCTACTCTCGAACAGGGGGAGGACAAGAGACCCAGTACTTC.

This chain uses TRBV6-5 with TRBJ1-2; D unresolved. With 6 bases removed from V and 4 bases from J, the gap between germline ends came to 15 bases. Germline V gene lookup returns CDR1 MNHEY and CDR2 SVGAGI. This CDR3 comprises 14 residues. This CDR3 reads CASSTPQSGYGYTF. In nucleotides, the CDR3 is TGTGCCAGCAGCACCCCGCAGTCGGGCTATGGCTACACCTTC.

J is TRBJ2-1 and V is TRBV2; 9 nucleotides line up with TRBD2. The V gene's germline CDR1 is SNHLY and CDR2 FYNNEI. The CDR3 has 15 amino acids. After removal of 4 bases from V and 6 bases from J, the junction contained 7 bases not matched to a gene. The CDR3 here is CASSAGTSRSNEQFF. The CDR3 coding sequence is TGTGCCAGCAGTGCCGGGACTAGCAGATCCAATGAGCAGTTCTTC.

The chain combines TRBV7-2 with TRBJ2-5, with unresolved D. CDR1 and CDR2 from the germline V gene are SGHTA and FQGNSA. There are 11 residues in the CDR3. The germline V and J ends were trimmed by 4 bases and 2 bases, with 2 bases remaining between them. The CDR3 loop reads CASSSQETQYF. DNA of the CDR3: TGTGCCAGCAGCTCACAAGAGACCCAGTACTTC.

The chain employs TRBV2 and TRBJ2-3, with TRBD1 as a possible D gene (6 bases). CDR1 and CDR2 from the germline V gene are SNHLY and FYNNEI. This CDR3 is built from 12 residues. The V gene lost 5 bases and the J gene lost 8 bases, with 11 bases spanning the gap. CDR3 sequence (DNA): TGTGCCAGCAGTACCGGGACACCTACGCAGTATTTT. It specifies CASSTGTPTQYF.

V usage is TRBV7-8 and J usage is TRBJ1-2; D remains unclear. The CDR3 has 13 residues. The germline CDR1 and CDR2 sequences are SGHVS and FQNEAQ. The V and J ends lost 0 bases and 7 bases respectively, with 9 bases between them. CDR3 sequence: CASSLAAGAGYTF. The CDR3, as DNA: TGTGCCAGCAGCTTAGCGGCAGGTGCTGGCTACACCTTC.

The chain combines TRBV10-3 with TRBJ1-2, with 11 bases lining up with TRBD1. Trimming took 11 bases from V and 6 from J; bases not matched to a gene: 8. The CDR3 contains 13 residues. CDR1 is ENHRY and CDR2 is SYGVKD in the germline V gene. In DNA form, the CDR3 reads TGTGCCTCCAACGAGGGACAGGGGGATGGCTACACCTTC. As protein: CASNEGQGDGYTF.

The rearrangement uses TRBV29-1 and TRBJ2-2; the match to TRBD2 covers 9 bases. The trim removed 4 bases at V and 4 bases at J, leaving 10 bases unmatched. CDR1 is SQVTM, CDR2 ANQGSEA, per germline. The CDR3 extends over 16 amino acids. CDR3 amino acids: CSVGGSGSWGTGELFF. The CDR3 bases are TGCAGCGTTGGGGGTAGCGGGAGTTGGGGCACCGGGGAGCTGTTTTTT.

This clone was seen only a few times. The rearrangement uses TRBV5-4 and TRBJ2-7; 7 bases are shared with TRBD1. Germline trimming cut 5 bases from V and 0 bases from J; bases unmatched to any gene: 14. This CDR3 has 17 amino acids. From germline, CDR1 is SGHNT and CDR2 YYREEE (reference sequence). The CDR3 loop reads CASSSTTGTEPSYEQYF. Here the CDR3 DNA reads TGTGCCAGCAGTTCTACAACCGGGACAGAGCCCTCCTACGAGCAGTACTTC.

The chain has TRBV10-3 and TRBJ1-5, with 9 positions matching TRBD1. The CDR3 has 13 residues. Germline-derived CDR1 and CDR2 are ENHRY and SYGVKD. V shed 6 bases and J 6 bases; nucleotides not matched to a gene: 3. The chain's CDR3 is CAIRGQGGQPQHF. The CDR3 DNA is TGTGCCATCAGGGGACAGGGAGGTCAGCCCCAGCATTTT.

The gene calls are TRBV19 and TRBJ2-7; 11 bases match TRBD2. The trim removed 9 bases at V and 5 bases at J, leaving 9 bases unmatched. The CDR3 contains 14 residues. CDR1 LNHDA and CDR2 SQIVND come from the germline V gene (reference sequence). The CDR3 reads CASRSGGVGDEQYF. The CDR3 DNA follows: TGTGCCAGCCGTAGCGGGGGGGTTGGGGACGAGCAGTACTTC.